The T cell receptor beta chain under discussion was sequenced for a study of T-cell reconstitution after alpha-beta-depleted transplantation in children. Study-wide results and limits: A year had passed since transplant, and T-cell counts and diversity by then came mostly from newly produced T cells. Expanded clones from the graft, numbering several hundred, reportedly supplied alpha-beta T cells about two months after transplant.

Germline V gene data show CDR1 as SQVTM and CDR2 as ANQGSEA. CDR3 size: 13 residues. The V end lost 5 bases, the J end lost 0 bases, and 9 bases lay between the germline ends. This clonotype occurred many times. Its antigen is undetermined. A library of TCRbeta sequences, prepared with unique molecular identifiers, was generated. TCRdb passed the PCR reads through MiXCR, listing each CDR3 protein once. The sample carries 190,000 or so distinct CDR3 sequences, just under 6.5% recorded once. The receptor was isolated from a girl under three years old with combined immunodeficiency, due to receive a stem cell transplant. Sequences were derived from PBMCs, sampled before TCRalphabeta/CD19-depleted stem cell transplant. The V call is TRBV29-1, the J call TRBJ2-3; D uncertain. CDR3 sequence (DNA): TGCAGCGTTTCGGGCCAGAGCACAGATACGCAGTATTTT. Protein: CSVSGQSTDTQYF.